This T cell receptor beta chain came from a study of T cell responses to AZD1222 COVID-19 vaccine. Findings and caveats of the study: The span of vaccine-associated CD4 TCRs extended across spike, with dominance at 160-218 and 743-854. Repertoire sampling happened only post peak T cell response.

Repertoires were generated with immunoSEQ multiplex PCR, while TCRdb's copy carries only in-frame clones and drops some. Here the sample spans 140,000 to 150,000 clones, 90% to 95% being singletons. About this clone: Its antigen is unknown.

The material was peripheral blood, obtained on day 0 of AZD1222 vaccination. The clonotype originates from an adult in good health.

Here the CDR3 reads CASSYSGTARQRGYTF. The CDR3 nucleotides read TGTGCCAGCAGTTACTCAGGGACAGCGCGTCAACGTGGCTACACCTTC. The rearrangement uses TRBV6-5 and TRBJ1-2; TRBD1 matches 7 bases. The J segment lost 7 bases and the V segment lost 0 bases, leaving 11 bases of the junction unmatched. Germline loops: CDR1 MNHEY, CDR2 SVGAGI. The CDR3 totals 16 residues.